Detailed here is one T cell receptor beta chain. This record comes from a study of blood T cell repertoires in COVID-19. V was clipped by 3 bases and J by 7 bases; unmatched bases: 12. This CDR3 is 16 amino acids long. Germline V gene lookup returns CDR1 DFQATT and CDR2 SNEGSKA (reference sequence). Assay used: immunoSEQ multiplex PCR; TCRdb lists only in-frame clones, some missing. The profile shows a few hundred thousand clones, roughly 91% of them singletons. Specimen: PBMCs or T cells enriched from blood (not recorded which). The rearrangement joins TRBV20-1 to TRBJ2-1, with 10 bases that match TRBD2. The receptor was isolated from a woman aged 55-70 years who had recovered from COVID-19. The CDR3 DNA follows: TGCAGTGCTAGTATGATAGCGGGAGGTGGGGTGAATGAGCAGTTCTTC. It encodes CSASMIAGGGVNEQFF.